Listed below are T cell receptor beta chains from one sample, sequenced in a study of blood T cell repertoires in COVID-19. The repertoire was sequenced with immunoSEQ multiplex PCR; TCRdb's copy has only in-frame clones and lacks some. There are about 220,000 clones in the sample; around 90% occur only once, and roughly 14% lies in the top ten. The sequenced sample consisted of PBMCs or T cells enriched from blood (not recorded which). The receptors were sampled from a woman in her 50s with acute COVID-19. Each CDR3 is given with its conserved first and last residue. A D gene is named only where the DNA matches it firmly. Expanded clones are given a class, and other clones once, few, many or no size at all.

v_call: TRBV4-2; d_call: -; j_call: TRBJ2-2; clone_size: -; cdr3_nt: TGTGCCAGCAGCCAAGGTAATAGGAACACCGGGGAGCTGTTTTTT; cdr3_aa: CASSQGNRNTGELFF
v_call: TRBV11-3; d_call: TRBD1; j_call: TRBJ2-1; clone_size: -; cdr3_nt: TGTGCCAGCGGCTCCGGGACAGGGGCGAATGAGCAGTTCTTC; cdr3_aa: CASGSGTGANEQFF
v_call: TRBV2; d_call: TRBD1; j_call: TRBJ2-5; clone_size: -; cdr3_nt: TGTGCCAGCAGTGAATGTTCGCTTTTAAGGAGGAAAGGACAGGGCCAAGAGACCCAGTACTTC; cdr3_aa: CASSECSLLRRKGQGQETQYF
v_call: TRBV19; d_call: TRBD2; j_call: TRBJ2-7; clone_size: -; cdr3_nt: TGTGCCAGTAGTCTAACCTCGACTAGCGCATACGAGCAGTACTTC; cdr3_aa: CASSLTSTSAYEQYF
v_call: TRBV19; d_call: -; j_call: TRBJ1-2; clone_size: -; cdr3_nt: TGTGCCAGTAGGACCCGGCGGCAGGGAGGTGACTATGGCTACACCTTC; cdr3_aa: CASRTRRQGGDYGYTF
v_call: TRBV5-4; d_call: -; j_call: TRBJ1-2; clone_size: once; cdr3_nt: TGTGCCAGCAGAATCCGTTCGGGAGCGGACTATGGCTACACCTTC; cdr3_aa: CASRIRSGADYGYTF
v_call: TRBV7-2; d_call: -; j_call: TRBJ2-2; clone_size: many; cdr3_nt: TGTGCCAGCGTCAGCTCCAGGGGAACCGGGGAGCTGTTTTTT; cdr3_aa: CASVSSRGTGELFF
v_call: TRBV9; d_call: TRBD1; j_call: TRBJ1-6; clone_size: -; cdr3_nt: TGTGCCAGCAGCTCCCGGGACAGGGGGAGTTTTTCACCCCTCCACTTT; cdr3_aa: CASSSRDRGSFSPLHF
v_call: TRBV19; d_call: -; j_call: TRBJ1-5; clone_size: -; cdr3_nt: TGTGCCAGTAGTTACTGGAGGGATAGCAATCAGCCCCAGCATTTT; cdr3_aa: CASSYWRDSNQPQHF
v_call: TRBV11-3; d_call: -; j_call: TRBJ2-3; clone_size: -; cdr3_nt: TGTGCCAGCAGCCTAACAACTACAGGGACGAATACGCAGTATTTT; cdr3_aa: CASSLTTTGTNTQYF
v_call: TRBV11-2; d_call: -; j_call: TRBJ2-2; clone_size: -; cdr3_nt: TGTGCCAGCAGCTTAGTAGTCTGGCGGGAATCCGGGGAGCTGTTTTTT; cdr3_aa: CASSLVVWRESGELFF
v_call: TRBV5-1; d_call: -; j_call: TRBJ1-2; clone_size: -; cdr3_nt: TGCGCCAGCAGCTTGGATTTCCGGAACAGGGACTATGGCTACACCTTC; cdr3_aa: CASSLDFRNRDYGYTF
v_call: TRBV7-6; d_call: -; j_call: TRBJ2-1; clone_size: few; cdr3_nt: TGTGCCAGCAGCTTAGCGCGGAGCTCCTACAATGAGCAGTTCTTC; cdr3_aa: CASSLARSSYNEQFF
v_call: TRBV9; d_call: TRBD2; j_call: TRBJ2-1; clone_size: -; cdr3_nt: TGTGCCAGCAGCGTACTAGCGGGAGGTTATAATGAGCAGTTCTTC; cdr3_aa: CASSVLAGGYNEQFF
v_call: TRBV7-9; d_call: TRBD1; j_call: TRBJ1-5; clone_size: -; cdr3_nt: TGTGCCAGCAGCCCGGGACAGGGAATCAATCAGCCCCAGCATTTT; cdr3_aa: CASSPGQGINQPQHF
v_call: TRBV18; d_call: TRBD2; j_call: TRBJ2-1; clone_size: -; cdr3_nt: TGTGCCAGCCGGGGACTAGCGGACAATGAGCAGTTCTTC; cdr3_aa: CASRGLADNEQFF
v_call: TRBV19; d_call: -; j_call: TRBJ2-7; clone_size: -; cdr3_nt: TGTGCCAGTAGTAGTAGACGGGACACCTACGAGCAGTACTTC; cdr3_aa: CASSSRRDTYEQYF
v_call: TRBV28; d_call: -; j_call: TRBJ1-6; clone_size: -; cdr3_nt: TGTGCCAGCACCCTCAGGGGAAGTACCCTCCACTTT; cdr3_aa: CASTLRGSTLHF
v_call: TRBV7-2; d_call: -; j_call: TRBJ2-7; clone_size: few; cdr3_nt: TGTGCCAGCAGCTTAGAGGACGGGGTTTACGAGCAGTACTTC; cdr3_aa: CASSLEDGVYEQYF
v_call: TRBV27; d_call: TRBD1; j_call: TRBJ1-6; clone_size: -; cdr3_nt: TGTGCCAGCAGTTTTGGGACAGGCAATTCACCCCTCCACTTT; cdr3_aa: CASSFGTGNSPLHF
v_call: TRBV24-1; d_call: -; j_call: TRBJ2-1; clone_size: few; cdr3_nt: TGTGCCACCACGGGACTCCTCCCCCCCTACAATGAGCAGTTCTTC; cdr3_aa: CATTGLLPPYNEQFF
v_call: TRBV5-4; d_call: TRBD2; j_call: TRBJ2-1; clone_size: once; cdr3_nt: TGTGCCAGCAGCCCTGGGACTAGTATAAATGAGCAGTTCTTC; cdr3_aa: CASSPGTSINEQFF
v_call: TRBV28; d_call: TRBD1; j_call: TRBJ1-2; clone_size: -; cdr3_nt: TGTGCCAGCAGTTTACCGACAGGGACTTATGGCTACACCTTC; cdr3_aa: CASSLPTGTYGYTF
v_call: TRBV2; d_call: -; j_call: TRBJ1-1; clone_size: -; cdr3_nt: TGTGCCAGCCACCGGACAGCGACGATGAACACTGAAGCTTTCTTT; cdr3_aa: CASHRTATMNTEAFF
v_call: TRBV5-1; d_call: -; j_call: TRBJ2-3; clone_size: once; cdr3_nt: TGCGCCAGCAGCTTGGATGGCGGGTGGGCAGATACGCAGTATTTT; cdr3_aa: CASSLDGGWADTQYF
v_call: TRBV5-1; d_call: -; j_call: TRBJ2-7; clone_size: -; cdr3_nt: TGCGCCAGCAGACGCGCAGGGGTCCAAACCTACGAGCAGTACTTC; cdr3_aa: CASRRAGVQTYEQYF
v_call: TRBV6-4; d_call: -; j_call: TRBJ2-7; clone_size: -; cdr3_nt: TGTGCCAGCAGTGACTCGGCTCTGCGGGGCGGGAACGAGCAGTACTTC; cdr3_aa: CASSDSALRGGNEQYF
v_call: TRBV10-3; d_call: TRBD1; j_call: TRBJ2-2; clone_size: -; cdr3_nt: TGTGCCATCACCGGACAGGGGGGAACCGGGGAGCTGTTTTTT; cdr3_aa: CAITGQGGTGELFF
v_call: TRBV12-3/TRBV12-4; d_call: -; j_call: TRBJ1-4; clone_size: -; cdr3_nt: TGTGCCAGCAGTTTGTCCCTCGAAAAACTGTTTTTT; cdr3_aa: CASSLSLEKLFF
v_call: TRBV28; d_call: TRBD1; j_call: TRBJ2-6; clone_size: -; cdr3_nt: TGTGCCATCCAGGGACAGGGTATATCTGGGGCCAACGTCCTGACTTTC; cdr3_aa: CAIQGQGISGANVLTF
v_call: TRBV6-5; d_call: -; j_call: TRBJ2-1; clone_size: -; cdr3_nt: TGTGCCAGCAGTTACTCGATTCGGGTGCCCTACAATGAGCAGTTCTTC; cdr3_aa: CASSYSIRVPYNEQFF
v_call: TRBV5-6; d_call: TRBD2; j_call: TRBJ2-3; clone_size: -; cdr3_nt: TGTGCCAGCAGCTCACCTCAGACTAGCGGGAGGGCGCCGGCCTATTTT; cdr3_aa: CASSSPQTSGRAPAYF
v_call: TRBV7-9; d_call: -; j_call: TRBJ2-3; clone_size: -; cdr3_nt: TGTGCCAGCAGCTTTAGAGATCCTACAGATACGCAGTATTTT; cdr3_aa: CASSFRDPTDTQYF
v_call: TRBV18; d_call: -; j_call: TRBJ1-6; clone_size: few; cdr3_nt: TGTGCCAGCTCACCATCGGGTCAGTCACCCCTCCACTTT; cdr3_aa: CASSPSGQSPLHF
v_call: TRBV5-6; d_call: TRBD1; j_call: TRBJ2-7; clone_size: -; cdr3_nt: TGTGCCAGCAGCTCTCCCGGGACAGGCGACTACGAGCAGTACTTC; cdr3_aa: CASSSPGTGDYEQYF
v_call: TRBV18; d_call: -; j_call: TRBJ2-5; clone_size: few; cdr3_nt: TGTGCCAGCTCACCTCCGCAAGAGACCCAGTACTTC; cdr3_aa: CASSPPQETQYF
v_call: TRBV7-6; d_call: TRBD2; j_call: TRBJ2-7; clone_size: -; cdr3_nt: TGTGCCAGCAGGCGGGAGAATGGACGGGGTCACGAGCAGTACTTC; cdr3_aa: CASRRENGRGHEQYF
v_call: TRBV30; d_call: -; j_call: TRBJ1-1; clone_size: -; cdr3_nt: TGTGCCTGGAGTGTTAGAGTCAGGGACACTGAAGCTTTCTTT; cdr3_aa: CAWSVRVRDTEAFF